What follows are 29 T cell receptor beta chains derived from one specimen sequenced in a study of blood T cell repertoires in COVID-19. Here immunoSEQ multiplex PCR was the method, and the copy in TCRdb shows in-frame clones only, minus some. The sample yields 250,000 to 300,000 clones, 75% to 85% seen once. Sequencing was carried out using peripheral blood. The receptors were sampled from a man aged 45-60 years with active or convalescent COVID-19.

The CDR3 spells CASSFRQRQGLYEQYF. CDR3 sequence (DNA): TGTGCCAGCAGCTTCAGGCAAAGACAGGGTTTGTACGAGCAGTACTTC. This sequence joins TRBV11-2 and TRBJ2-7; 7 nucleotides agree with TRBD1. Germline values: CDR1 SGHAT, CDR2 FQNNGV. This CDR3 region has 16 residues. With V trimmed by 3 bases and J by 4 bases, 12 bases remained unmatched. Full variable domain (missing parts from reference TRBV11-2 and TRBJ2-7): EAGVAQSPRYKIIEKRQSVAFWCNPISGHATLYWYQQILGQGPKLLIQFQNNGVVDDSQLPKDRFSAERLKGVDSTLKIQPAKLEDSAVYLCASSFRQRQGLYEQYFGPGTRLTVT.

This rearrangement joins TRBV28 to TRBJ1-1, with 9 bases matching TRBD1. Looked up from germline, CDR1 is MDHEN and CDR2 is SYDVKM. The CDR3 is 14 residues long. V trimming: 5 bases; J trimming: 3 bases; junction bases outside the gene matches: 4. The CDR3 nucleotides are TGTGCCAGCAGTCACGACAGGGGGTACACTGAAGCTTTCTTT. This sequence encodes CASSHDRGYTEAFF.

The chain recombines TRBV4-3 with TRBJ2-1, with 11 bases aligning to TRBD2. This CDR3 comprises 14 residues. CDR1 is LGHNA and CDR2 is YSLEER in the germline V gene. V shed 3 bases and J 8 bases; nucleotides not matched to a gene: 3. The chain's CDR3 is CASSHGTSGDEQFF. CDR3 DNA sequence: TGCGCCAGCAGCCATGGGACTAGCGGCGATGAGCAGTTCTTC.

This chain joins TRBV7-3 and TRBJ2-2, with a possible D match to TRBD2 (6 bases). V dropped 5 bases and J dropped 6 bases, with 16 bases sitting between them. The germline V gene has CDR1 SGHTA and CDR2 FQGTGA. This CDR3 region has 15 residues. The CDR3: CASSPIGGFSGELFF. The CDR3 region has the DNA TGTGCCAGCAGCCCGATTGGGGGGTTCTCCGGGGAGCTGTTTTTT.

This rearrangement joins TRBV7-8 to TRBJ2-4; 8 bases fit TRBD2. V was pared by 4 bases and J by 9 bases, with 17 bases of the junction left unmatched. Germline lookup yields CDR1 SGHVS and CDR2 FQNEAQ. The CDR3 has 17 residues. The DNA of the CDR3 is TGTGCCAGCAGCTCAACCCCCCTACTAGCGGCAGGAAGCATTCAGTACTTC. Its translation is CASSSTPLLAAGSIQYF.

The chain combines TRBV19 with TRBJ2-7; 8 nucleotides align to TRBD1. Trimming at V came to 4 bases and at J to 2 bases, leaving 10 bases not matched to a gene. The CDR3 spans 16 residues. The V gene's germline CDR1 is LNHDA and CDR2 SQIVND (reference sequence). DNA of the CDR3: TGTGCCAGTAGTAAGTCCAGGGGGCCCCGCACCTACGAGCAGTACTTC. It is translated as CASSKSRGPRTYEQYF.

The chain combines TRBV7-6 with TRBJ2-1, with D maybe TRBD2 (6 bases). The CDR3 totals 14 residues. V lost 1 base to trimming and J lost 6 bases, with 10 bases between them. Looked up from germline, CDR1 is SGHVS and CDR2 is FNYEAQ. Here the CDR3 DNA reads TGTGCCAGCAGCTTAGGGAGGGACCCCAATGAGCAGTTCTTC. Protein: CASSLGRDPNEQFF.

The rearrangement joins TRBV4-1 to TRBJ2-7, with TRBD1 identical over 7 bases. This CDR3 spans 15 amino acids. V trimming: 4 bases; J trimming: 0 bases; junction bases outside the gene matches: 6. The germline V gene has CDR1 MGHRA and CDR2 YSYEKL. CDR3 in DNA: TGCGCCAGCAGCCGCACCCGGGACAGCTCCTACGAGCAGTACTTC. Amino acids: CASSRTRDSSYEQYF.

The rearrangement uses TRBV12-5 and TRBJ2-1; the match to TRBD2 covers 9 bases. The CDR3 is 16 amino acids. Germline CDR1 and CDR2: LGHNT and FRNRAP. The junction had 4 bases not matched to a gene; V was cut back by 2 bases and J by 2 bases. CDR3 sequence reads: CASGLPSSGAYNEQFF. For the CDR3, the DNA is TGTGCTAGTGGTTTGCCCTCTAGCGGGGCCTACAATGAGCAGTTCTTC.

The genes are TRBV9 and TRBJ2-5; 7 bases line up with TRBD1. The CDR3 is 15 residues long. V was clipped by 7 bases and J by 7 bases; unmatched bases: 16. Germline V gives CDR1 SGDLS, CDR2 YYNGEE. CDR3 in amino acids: CASDEGGDGVGTQYF. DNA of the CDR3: TGTGCCAGCGACGAAGGGGGCGACGGAGTAGGGACCCAGTACTTC.

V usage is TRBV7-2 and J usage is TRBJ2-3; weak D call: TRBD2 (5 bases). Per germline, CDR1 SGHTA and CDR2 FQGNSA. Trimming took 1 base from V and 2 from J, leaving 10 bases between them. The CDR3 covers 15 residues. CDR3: CASSLERGLTDTQYF. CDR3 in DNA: TGTGCCAGCAGCTTAGAACGCGGACTCACAGATACGCAGTATTTT.

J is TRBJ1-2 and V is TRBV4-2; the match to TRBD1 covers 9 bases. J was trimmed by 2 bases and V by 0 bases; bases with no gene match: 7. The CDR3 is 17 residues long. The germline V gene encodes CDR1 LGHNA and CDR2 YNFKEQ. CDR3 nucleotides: TGTGCCAGCAGCCAAGAGTCATTGGACAGGGGAAACTATGGCTACACCTTC. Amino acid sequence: CASSQESLDRGNYGYTF.

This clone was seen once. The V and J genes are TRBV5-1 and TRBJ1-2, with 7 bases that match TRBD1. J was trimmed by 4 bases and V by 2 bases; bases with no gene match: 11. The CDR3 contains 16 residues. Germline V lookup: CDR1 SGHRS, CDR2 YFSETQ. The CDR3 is CASSFGTDRTFYGYTF. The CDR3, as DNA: TGCGCCAGCAGCTTCGGGACAGACCGAACCTTCTATGGCTACACCTTC.

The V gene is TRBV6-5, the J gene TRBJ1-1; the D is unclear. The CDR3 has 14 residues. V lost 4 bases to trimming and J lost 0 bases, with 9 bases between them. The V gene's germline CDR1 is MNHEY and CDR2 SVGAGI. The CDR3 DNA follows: TGTGCCAGCAGTTCACCACATATGAACACTGAAGCTTTCTTT. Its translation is CASSSPHMNTEAFF.

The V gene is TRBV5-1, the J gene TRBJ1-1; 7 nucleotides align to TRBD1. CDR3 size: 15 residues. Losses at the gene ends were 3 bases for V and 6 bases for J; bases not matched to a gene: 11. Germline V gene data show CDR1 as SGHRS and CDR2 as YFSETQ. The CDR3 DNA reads TGCGCCAGCAGCTCAGCGACAGGGTCGATCGCTGAAGCTTTCTTT. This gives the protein CASSSATGSIAEAFF.

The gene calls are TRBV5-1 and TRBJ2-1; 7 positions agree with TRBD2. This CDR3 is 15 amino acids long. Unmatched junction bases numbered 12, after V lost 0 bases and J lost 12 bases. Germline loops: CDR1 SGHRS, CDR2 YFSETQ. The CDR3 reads CASSLVAGVPVGQFF. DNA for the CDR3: TGCGCCAGCAGCTTGGTGGCGGGAGTACCGGTTGGGCAGTTCTTC.

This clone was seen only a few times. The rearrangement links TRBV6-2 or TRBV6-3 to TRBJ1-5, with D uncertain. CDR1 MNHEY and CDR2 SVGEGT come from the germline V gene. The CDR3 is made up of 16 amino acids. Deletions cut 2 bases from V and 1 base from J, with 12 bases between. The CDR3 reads CASSYAGYLSNQPQHF. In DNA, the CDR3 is TGTGCCAGCAGTTACGCGGGGTATTTGAGCAATCAGCCCCAGCATTTT.

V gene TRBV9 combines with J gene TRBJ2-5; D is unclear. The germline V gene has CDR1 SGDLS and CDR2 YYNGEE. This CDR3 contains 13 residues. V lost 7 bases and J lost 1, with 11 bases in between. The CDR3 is CASGRGSQETQYF. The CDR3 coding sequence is TGTGCCAGCGGAAGAGGATCCCAAGAGACCCAGTACTTC.

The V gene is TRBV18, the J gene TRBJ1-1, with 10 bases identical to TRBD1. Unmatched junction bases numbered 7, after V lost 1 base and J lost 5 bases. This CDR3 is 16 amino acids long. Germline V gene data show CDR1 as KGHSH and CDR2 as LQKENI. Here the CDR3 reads CASSPRPDRGSTEAFF. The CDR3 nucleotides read TGTGCCAGCTCACCACGGCCGGACAGGGGGAGTACTGAAGCTTTCTTT.

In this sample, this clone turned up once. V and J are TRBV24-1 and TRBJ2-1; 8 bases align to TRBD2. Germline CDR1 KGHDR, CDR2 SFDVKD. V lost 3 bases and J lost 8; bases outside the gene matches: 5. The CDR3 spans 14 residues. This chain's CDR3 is CATSDASGRYEQFF. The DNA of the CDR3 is TGTGCCACCAGTGATGCTAGCGGGCGGTATGAGCAGTTCTTC.

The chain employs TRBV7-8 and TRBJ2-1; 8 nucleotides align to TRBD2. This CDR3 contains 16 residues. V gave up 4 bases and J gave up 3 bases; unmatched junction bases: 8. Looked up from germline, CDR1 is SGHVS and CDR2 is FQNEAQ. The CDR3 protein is CASSSTSGRGYNEQFF. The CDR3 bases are TGTGCCAGCAGCTCGACGAGCGGGAGAGGCTACAATGAGCAGTTCTTC. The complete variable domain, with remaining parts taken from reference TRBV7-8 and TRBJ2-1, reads GAGVSQSPRYKVAKRGQDVALRCDPISGHVSLFWYQQALGQGPEFLTYFQNEAQLDKSGLPSDRFFAERPEGSVSTLKIQRTQQEDSAVYLCASSSTSGRGYNEQFFGPGTRLTVL.

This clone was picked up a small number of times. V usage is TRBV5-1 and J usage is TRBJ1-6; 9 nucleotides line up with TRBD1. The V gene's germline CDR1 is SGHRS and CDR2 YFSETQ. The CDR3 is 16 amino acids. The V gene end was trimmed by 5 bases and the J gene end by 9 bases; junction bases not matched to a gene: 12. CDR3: CASRFTPGQGGSPLHF. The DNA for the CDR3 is TGCGCCAGCAGGTTTACGCCGGGACAGGGTGGTTCACCCCTCCACTTT.

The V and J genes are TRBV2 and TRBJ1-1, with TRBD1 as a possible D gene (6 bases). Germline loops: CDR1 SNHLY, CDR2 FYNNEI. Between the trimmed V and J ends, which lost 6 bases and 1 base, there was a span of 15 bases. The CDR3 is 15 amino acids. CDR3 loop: CASSPQGMGNTEAFF. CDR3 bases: TGTGCCAGCAGCCCTCAGGGGATGGGGAACACTGAAGCTTTCTTT.

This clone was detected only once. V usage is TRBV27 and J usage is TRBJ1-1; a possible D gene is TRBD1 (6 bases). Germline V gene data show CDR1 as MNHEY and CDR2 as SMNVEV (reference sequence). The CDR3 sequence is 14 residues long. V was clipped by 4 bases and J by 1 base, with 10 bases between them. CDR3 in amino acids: CASSSDRRNTEAFF. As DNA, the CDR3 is TGTGCCAGCAGTTCAGACAGGAGGAACACTGAAGCTTTCTTT.

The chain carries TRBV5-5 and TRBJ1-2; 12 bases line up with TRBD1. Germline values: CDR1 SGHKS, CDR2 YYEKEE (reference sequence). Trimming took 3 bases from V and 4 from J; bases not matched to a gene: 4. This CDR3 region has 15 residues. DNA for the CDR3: TGTGCCAGCAGCTGGGACAGGGGGCCTTTCTATGGCTACACCTTC. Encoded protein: CASSWDRGPFYGYTF.

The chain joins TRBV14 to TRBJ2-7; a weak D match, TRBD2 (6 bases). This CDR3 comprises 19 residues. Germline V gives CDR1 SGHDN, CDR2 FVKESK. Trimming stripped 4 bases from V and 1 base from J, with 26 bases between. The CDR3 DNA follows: TGTGCCAGCAGCCCCCCGGGGACGCGCATTGGTGGGAGGTCCTACGAGCAGTACTTC. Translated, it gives CASSPPGTRIGGRSYEQYF.

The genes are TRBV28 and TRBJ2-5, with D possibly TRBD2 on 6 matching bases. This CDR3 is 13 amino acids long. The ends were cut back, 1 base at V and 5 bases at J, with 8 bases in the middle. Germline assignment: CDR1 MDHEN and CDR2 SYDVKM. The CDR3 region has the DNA TGTGCCAGCAGTTTATATGGAGGGGAGACCCAGTACTTC. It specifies CASSLYGGETQYF.

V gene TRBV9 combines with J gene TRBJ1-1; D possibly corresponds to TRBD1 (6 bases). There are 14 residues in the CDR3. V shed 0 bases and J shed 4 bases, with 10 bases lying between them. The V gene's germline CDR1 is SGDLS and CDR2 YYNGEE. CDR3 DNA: TGTGCCAGCAGCGTAGGGGGGCTTGGCACTGAAGCTTTCTTT. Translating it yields CASSVGGLGTEAFF. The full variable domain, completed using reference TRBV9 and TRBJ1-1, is DSGVTQTPKHLITATGQRVTLRCSPRSGDLSVYWYQQSLDQGLQFLIQYYNGEERAKGNILERFSAQQFPDLHSELNLSSLELGDSALYFCASSVGGLGTEAFFGQGTRLTVV.

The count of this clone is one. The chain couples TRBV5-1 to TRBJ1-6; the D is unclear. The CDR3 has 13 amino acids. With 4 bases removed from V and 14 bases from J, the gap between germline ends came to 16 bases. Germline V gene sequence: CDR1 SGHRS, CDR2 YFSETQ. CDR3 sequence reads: CASSPYGRDSLHF. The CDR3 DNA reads TGCGCCAGCAGCCCCTATGGGCGCGATTCCCTCCACTTT.